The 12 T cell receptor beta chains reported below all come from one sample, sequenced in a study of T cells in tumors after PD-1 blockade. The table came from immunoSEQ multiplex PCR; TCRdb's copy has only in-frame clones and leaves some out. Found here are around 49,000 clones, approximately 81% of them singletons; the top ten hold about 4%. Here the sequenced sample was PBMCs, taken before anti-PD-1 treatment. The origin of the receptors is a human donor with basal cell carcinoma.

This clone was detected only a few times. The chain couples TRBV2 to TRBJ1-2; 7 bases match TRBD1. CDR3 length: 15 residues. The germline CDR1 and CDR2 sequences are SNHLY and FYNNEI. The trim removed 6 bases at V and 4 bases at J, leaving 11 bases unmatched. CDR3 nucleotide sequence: TGTGCCAGCAGACGGACAGGAGTTTTTGGCTATGGCTACACCTTC. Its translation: CASRRTGVFGYGYTF.

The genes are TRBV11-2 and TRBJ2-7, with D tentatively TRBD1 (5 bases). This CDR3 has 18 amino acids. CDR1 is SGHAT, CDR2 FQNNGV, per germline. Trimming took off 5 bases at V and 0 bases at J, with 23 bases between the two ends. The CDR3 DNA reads TGTGCCAGCAGCCCTGCACTGGGCCTGGGGCAGGACTCCTACGAGCAGTACTTC. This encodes CASSPALGLGQDSYEQYF.

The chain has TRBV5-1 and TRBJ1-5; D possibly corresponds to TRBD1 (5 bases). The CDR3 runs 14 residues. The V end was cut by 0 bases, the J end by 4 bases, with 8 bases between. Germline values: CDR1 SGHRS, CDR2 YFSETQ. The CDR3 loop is CASSLGQLNQPQHF. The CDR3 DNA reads TGCGCCAGCAGCTTGGGACAGTTAAATCAGCCCCAGCATTTT.

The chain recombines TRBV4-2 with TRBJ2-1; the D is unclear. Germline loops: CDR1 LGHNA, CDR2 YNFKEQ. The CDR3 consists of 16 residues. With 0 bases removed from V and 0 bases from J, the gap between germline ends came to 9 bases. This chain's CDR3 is CASSQESRGSYNEQFF. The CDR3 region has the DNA TGTGCCAGCAGCCAAGAGTCCCGAGGCTCCTACAATGAGCAGTTCTTC.

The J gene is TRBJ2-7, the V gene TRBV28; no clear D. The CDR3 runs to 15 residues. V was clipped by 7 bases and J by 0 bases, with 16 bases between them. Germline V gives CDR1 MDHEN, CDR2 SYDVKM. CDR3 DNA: TGTGCCAGCACCACGCCGACAACCGGCTCCTACGAGCAGTACTTC. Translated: CASTTPTTGSYEQYF.

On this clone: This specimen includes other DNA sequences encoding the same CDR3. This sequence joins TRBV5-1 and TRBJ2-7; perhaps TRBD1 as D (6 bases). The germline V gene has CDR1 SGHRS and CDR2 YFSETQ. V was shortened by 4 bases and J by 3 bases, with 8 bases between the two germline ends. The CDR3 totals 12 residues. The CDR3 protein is CASSLQGYEQYF. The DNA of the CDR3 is TGCGCCAGCAGCCTACAGGGCTACGAGCAGTACTTC.

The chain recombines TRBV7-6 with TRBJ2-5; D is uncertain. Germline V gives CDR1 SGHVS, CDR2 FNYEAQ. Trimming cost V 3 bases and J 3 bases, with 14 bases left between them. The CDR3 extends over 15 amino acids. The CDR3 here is CASSFSRVVEETQYF. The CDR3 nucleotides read TGTGCCAGCAGCTTCTCCCGGGTGGTAGAAGAGACCCAGTACTTC.

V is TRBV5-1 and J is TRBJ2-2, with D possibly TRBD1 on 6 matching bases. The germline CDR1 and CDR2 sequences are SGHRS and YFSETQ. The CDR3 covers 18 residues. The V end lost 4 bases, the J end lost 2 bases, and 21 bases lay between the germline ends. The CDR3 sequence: CASSHDAWTAINTGELFF. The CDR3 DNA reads TGCGCCAGCAGCCATGACGCCTGGACAGCTATCAACACCGGGGAGCTGTTTTTT.

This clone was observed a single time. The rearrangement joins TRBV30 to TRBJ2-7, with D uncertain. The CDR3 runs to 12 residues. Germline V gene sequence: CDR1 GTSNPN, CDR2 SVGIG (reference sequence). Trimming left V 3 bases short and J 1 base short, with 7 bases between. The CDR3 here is CAWRGGSYEQYF. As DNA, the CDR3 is TGTGCCTGGAGGGGCGGTTCCTACGAGCAGTACTTC.

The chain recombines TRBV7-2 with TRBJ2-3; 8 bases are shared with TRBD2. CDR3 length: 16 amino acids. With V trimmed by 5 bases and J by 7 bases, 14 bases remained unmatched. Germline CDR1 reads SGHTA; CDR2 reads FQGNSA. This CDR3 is CASSPSAGVSRNTQYF. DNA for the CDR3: TGTGCCAGCAGCCCGTCAGCGGGGGTGTCCAGAAATACGCAGTATTTT.

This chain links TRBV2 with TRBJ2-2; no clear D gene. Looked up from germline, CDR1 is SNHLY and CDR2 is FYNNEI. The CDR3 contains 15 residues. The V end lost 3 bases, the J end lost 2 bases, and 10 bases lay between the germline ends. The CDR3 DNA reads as TGTGCCAGCAGTGAGGAGACCGTAAACACCGGGGAGCTGTTTTTT. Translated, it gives CASSEETVNTGELFF.

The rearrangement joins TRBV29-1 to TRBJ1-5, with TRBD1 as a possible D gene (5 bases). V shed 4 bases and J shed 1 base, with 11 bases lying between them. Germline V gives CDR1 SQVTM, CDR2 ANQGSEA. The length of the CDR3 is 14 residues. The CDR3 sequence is CSVGGGTSNQPQHF. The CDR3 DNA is TGCAGCGTTGGCGGAGGGACGAGCAATCAGCCCCAGCATTTT.